This TCR beta chain originates from a study of OX40 agonist ivuxolimab in advanced cancers. The protocol was immunoSEQ multiplex PCR, while the TCRdb copy is restricted to in-frame clones and leaves out a portion. The sample lists about 52,000 clones, around nine tenths occurring once. Germline V gives CDR1 SGHRS, CDR2 YFSETQ. This CDR3 has 15 residues. The V gene end was trimmed by 0 bases and the J gene end by 9 bases; junction bases not matched to a gene: 8. This clone was recorded only once. This specimen was CD4+ or CD8+ T cells sorted from blood, taken in a trial of the OX40 agonist ivuxolimab. The rearrangement links TRBV5-1 to TRBJ2-3, with 9 bases identical to TRBD1. The source is an adult with an advanced solid tumor such as melanoma, head and neck, liver or kidney cancer. CDR3 residues: CASSLGDRATGTQYF. The DNA of the CDR3 is TGCGCCAGCAGCTTGGGGGACAGGGCTACAGGAACGCAGTATTTT.